This TCR beta chain was sequenced for a study of blood T cell repertoires in COVID-19. About the study: There were acute and convalescent COVID-19 samples, and they came from the United States, Italy and Spain. The analysed material was cDNA or gDNA that came from T cells, B-cell-depleted T cells, or PBMCs.

The CDR3 covers 14 residues. Germline-derived CDR1 and CDR2 are ENHRY and SYGVKD. Trimming took 0 bases from V and 1 from J, leaving 7 bases between them. Authors' analysis steps: It was from reference gene primer amplification that nucleated cell counts were estimated. Profiling relied on immunoSEQ multiplex PCR, and the TCRdb table lists in-frame clones only, not all of them. V and J calls and clone size are as listed in that table; D and trimming were resolved from the DNA. The repertoire has 70,000 or so clones, about 89% of them found once; the top ten carry 0.58%. This clone was detected once. This chain links TRBV10-3 with TRBJ2-7; D is perhaps TRBD2 (5 bases). The sequence was collected from a man in his fifties or sixties with acute or convalescent COVID-19. What was sequenced was peripheral blood. This CDR3 is CAISESPGSYEQYF. Written as DNA, the CDR3 is TGTGCCATCAGTGAGTCGCCGGGGTCCTACGAGCAGTACTTC.